This TCR beta chain was sequenced during a study of T cells in Graves' hyperthyroidism and ophthalmopathy. This CDR3 contains 16 residues. V lost 4 bases, J lost 4 bases, and 16 bases lay in between. Germline CDR1 is SGHTA and CDR2 is FQGTGA. Uncontrolled infection, other autoimmune disease, pregnancy and lactation each barred patients from inclusion. The investigators amplified TCR beta CDR3 regions from RNA transcripts. The HTBI primer set was used in a first-round RT-PCR of the TCR CDR3. Each CDR3 protein is one row after TCRdb ran MiXCR on the multiplex PCR reads. The sample has around 390,000 distinct CDR3 sequences, more than 12% seen once. This clonotype was observed many times.

The source of this sequence is a young woman with Graves' ophthalmopathy. The J gene is TRBJ1-4, the V gene TRBV7-3, with no clear D. The sequenced sample was blood. CDR3 sequence (DNA): TGTGCCAGCAGCTCGAGCCGGCACGGTTATAATGAAAAACTGTTTTTT. Protein product: CASSSSRHGYNEKLFF.